Below are 5 T cell receptor beta chains sequenced from a single sample in a study of T cells in Graves' hyperthyroidism and ophthalmopathy. RNA transcripts provided the source from which TCR beta CDR3 regions were amplified. During a first-round RT-PCR of the TCR CDR3, the HTBI primer set was used. Each CDR3 protein gets one entry after TCRdb re-called the multiplex PCR reads with MiXCR. Counted here are a few hundred thousand distinct CDR3 sequences, 15% to 20% occurring once; the ten biggest clones make up roughly 18%. Sequenced sample: blood. These receptors came from a woman under 30 with Graves' ophthalmopathy.

This clonotype was recorded many times. This chain uses TRBV6-6 with TRBJ2-1; 9 bases are a match to TRBD1. This CDR3 contains 16 residues. Per germline, CDR1 MNHNY and CDR2 SVGAGI (reference sequence). Trimming cost V 2 bases and J 3 bases; bases outside gene matches: 5. The CDR3 bases are TGTGCCAGCAGTTACCGGGGGACAGGGAGCTACAATGAGCAGTTCTTC. Protein: CASSYRGTGSYNEQFF.

This clonotype occurred a few times. The rearrangement joins TRBV20-1 to TRBJ2-5; TRBD1 matches 10 bases. Germline lookup yields CDR1 DFQATT and CDR2 SNEGSKA (reference sequence). V lost 5 bases and J lost 5; bases outside the gene matches: 8. CDR3 size: 14 residues. This chain's CDR3 is CSAGRQGAGETQYF. The CDR3 DNA is TGCAGTGCTGGGCGACAGGGGGCGGGGGAGACCCAGTACTTC.

This clonotype was counted a few times. Germline and junction disagree at one end, which may indicate a read error. The chain employs TRBV6-2 or TRBV6-3 and TRBJ1-2; 7 bases line up with TRBD1. This CDR3 has 14 amino acids. Germline assignment: CDR1 MNHEY and CDR2 SVGEGT. As DNA, the CDR3 is TGTGCCAGCAGTGACTCACAGGGGAGCTATGGCTACACCTTC. Translation gives CASSDSQGSYGYTF.

This clonotype was observed at least ten times. The V and J genes are TRBV3-1 and TRBJ1-1; 9 bases align to TRBD1. The germline CDR1 and CDR2 sequences are LGHDT and YNNKEL (reference sequence). The CDR3 sequence is 15 residues long. The V gene end was trimmed by 5 bases and the J gene end by 4 bases; junction bases not matched to a gene: 8. The DNA for the CDR3 is TGTGCCAGCAGCATCCGGGACAGGGAAGGCACTGAAGCTTTCTTT. This translates into CASSIRDREGTEAFF.

This clonotype has more than one count but fewer than ten. J is TRBJ2-7 and V is TRBV4-1; D assignment may be TRBD1 or TRBD2 (5 bases each). Germline CDR1 is MGHRA and CDR2 is YSYEKL. Trimming took 1 base from V and 1 from J, leaving 14 bases between them. The CDR3 spans 16 residues. In DNA, the CDR3 is TGCGCCAGCAGCCAAGTAGTTGGGGGTCTTTCCTACGAGCAGTACTTC. Translating it yields CASSQVVGGLSYEQYF.